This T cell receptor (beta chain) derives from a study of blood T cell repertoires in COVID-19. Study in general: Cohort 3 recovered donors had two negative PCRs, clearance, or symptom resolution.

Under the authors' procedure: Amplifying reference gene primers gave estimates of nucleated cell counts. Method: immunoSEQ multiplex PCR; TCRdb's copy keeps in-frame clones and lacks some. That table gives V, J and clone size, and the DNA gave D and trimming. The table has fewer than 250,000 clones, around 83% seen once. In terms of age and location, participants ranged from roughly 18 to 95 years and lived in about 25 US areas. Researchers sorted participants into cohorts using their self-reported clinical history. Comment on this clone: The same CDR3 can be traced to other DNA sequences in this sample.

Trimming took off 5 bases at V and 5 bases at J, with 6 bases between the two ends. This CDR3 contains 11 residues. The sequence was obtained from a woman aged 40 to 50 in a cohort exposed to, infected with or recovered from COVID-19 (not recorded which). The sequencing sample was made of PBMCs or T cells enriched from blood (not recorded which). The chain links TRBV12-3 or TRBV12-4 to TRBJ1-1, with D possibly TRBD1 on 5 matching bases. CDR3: CASSGGTEAFF. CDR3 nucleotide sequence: TGTGCCAGCAGTGGGGGGACTGAAGCTTTCTTT.